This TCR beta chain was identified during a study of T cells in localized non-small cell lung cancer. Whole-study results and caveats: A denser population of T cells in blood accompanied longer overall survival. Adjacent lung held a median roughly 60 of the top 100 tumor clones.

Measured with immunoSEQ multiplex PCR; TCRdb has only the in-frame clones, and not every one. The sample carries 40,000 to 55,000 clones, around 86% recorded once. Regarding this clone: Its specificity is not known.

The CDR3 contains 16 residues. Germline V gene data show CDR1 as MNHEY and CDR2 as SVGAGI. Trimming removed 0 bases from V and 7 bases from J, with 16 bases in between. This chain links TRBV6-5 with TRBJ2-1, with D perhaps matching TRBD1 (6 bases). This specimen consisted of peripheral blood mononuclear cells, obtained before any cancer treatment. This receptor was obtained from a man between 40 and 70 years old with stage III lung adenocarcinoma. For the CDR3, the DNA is TGTGCCAGCAGTTACTCGCCGGGACATAAAATAAATGAGCAGTTCTTC. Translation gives CASSYSPGHKINEQFF.